The rows below give T cell receptor beta chains drawn from one sample of a study of blood T cell repertoires in COVID-19. Assay used: immunoSEQ multiplex PCR; TCRdb lists only in-frame clones, some missing. The table shows roughly 100,000 clones, with roughly 92% occurring only once. What was sequenced was peripheral blood. The source of these receptors is a woman in her fifties or sixties with COVID-19, enrolled during active disease. CDR3s include the opening cysteine and the closing phenylalanine or tryptophan. Fields, in order: clone size, CDR3 length, J gene, V gene, D gene, CDR3 DNA, CDR3 protein. D genes are given only for firm matches. Clone size is shown for a subset of rows, as once, few, many or a class of expanded clone.

clone size: once; CDR3 length: 14; J gene: TRBJ2-5; V gene: TRBV19; D gene: TRBD2; CDR3 DNA: TGTGCCAGTAGCAATTGGGGAGGGGAAGAGACCCAGTACTTC; CDR3 protein: CASSNWGGEETQYF
clone size: .; CDR3 length: 12; J gene: TRBJ1-3; V gene: TRBV9; D gene: .; CDR3 DNA: TGTGCCAGTCGGGGGTTCTTAAACACCATATATTTT; CDR3 protein: CASRGFLNTIYF
clone size: .; CDR3 length: 15; J gene: TRBJ2-1; V gene: TRBV9; D gene: TRBD2; CDR3 DNA: TGTGCCAGCAGCGTAGGGGGGACTATCGAAAATGAGCAGTTCTTC; CDR3 protein: CASSVGGTIENEQFF
clone size: .; CDR3 length: 13; J gene: TRBJ1-5; V gene: TRBV12-5; D gene: TRBD1; CDR3 DNA: TGTGCTAGTGAAGGGGGCAACAATCAGCCCCAGCATTTT; CDR3 protein: CASEGGNNQPQHF
clone size: .; CDR3 length: 16; J gene: TRBJ2-2; V gene: TRBV19; D gene: .; CDR3 DNA: TGTGCCAGTAGCTATCCCGTGACTCTAATCACCGGGGAGCTGTTTTTT; CDR3 protein: CASSYPVTLITGELFF
clone size: .; CDR3 length: 15; J gene: TRBJ1-5; V gene: TRBV19; D gene: .; CDR3 DNA: TGTGCCAGTAGTATCAAAGTGGGGGGAGGTCAGCCCCAGCATTTT; CDR3 protein: CASSIKVGGGQPQHF
clone size: once; CDR3 length: 16; J gene: TRBJ2-6; V gene: TRBV14; D gene: TRBD1; CDR3 DNA: TGTGCCAGCAGCCAATACAGGGGGCATGGGGCCAACGTCCTGACTTTC; CDR3 protein: CASSQYRGHGANVLTF
clone size: .; CDR3 length: 15; J gene: TRBJ1-4; V gene: TRBV30; D gene: .; CDR3 DNA: TGTGCCTGGAGCCGTACGGACAGTGCTAATGAAAAACTGTTTTTT; CDR3 protein: CAWSRTDSANEKLFF
clone size: .; CDR3 length: 15; J gene: TRBJ1-2; V gene: TRBV7-2; D gene: .; CDR3 DNA: TGTGCCAGCAGCCCGGACAAAACGGAAGCCTATGGCTACACCTTC; CDR3 protein: CASSPDKTEAYGYTF
clone size: .; CDR3 length: 13; J gene: TRBJ1-5; V gene: TRBV5-5; D gene: .; CDR3 DNA: TGTGCCAGCAGCTTGGTCGTCAATCAGCCCCAGCATTTT; CDR3 protein: CASSLVVNQPQHF
clone size: .; CDR3 length: 13; J gene: TRBJ1-1; V gene: TRBV5-6; D gene: .; CDR3 DNA: TGTGCCAGCAGCTTGTGGGGGACTCAGGTGGCTTTCTTT; CDR3 protein: CASSLWGTQVAFF
clone size: .; CDR3 length: 14; J gene: TRBJ1-2; V gene: TRBV29-1; D gene: TRBD1; CDR3 DNA: TGCAGCGCCGGGCGACAGGGGGTTGGGTATGGCTACACCTTC; CDR3 protein: CSAGRQGVGYGYTF
clone size: .; CDR3 length: 15; J gene: TRBJ2-3; V gene: TRBV18; D gene: .; CDR3 DNA: TGTGCCAGCTCACCTCGGGACTCCGGGACAGATACGCAGTATTTT; CDR3 protein: CASSPRDSGTDTQYF
clone size: few; CDR3 length: 15; J gene: TRBJ1-2; V gene: TRBV30; D gene: .; CDR3 DNA: TGTGCCTGGAGTACCTCGGTGTGGGGCAACTATGGCTACACCTTC; CDR3 protein: CAWSTSVWGNYGYTF
clone size: .; CDR3 length: 14; J gene: TRBJ2-5; V gene: TRBV2; D gene: TRBD2; CDR3 DNA: TGTGCCAGCAGCGCCTTGGGGGGGAGGCAGACCCAGTACTTC; CDR3 protein: CASSALGGRQTQYF
clone size: .; CDR3 length: 13; J gene: TRBJ1-2; V gene: TRBV29-1; D gene: .; CDR3 DNA: TGCAGCGTTGACCCCGGGGGGACCTATGGCTACACCTTC; CDR3 protein: CSVDPGGTYGYTF
clone size: .; CDR3 length: 13; J gene: TRBJ1-2; V gene: TRBV28; D gene: .; CDR3 DNA: TGTGCCAGCAGTACCCCGACAAACTATGGCTACACCTTC; CDR3 protein: CASSTPTNYGYTF
clone size: .; CDR3 length: 13; J gene: TRBJ2-3; V gene: TRBV2; D gene: .; CDR3 DNA: TGTGCCAGATCCGCTGGATTCGGGGATACGCAGTATTTT; CDR3 protein: CARSAGFGDTQYF
clone size: .; CDR3 length: 18; J gene: TRBJ2-1; V gene: TRBV12-5; D gene: .; CDR3 DNA: TGTGCTAGTGGTTTGGTTACCGTTGGGGGCGACTCCTACAATGAGCAGTTCTTC; CDR3 protein: CASGLVTVGGDSYNEQFF
clone size: few; CDR3 length: 14; J gene: TRBJ1-2; V gene: TRBV5-6; D gene: .; CDR3 DNA: TGTGCCAGCAGCGCCCGGACAGTTCCTTATGGCTACACCTTC; CDR3 protein: CASSARTVPYGYTF
clone size: .; CDR3 length: 15; J gene: TRBJ2-7; V gene: TRBV27; D gene: TRBD1; CDR3 DNA: TGTGCCAGCAGTCTGATGGGACAGGCTGTTTACGAGCAGTACTTC; CDR3 protein: CASSLMGQAVYEQYF
clone size: once; CDR3 length: 15; J gene: TRBJ2-5; V gene: TRBV14; D gene: TRBD1; CDR3 DNA: TGTGCCAGCAGCCTACGCCAGGGGGTGATGCAGACCCAGTACTTC; CDR3 protein: CASSLRQGVMQTQYF
clone size: .; CDR3 length: 16; J gene: TRBJ2-6; V gene: TRBV5-1; D gene: .; CDR3 DNA: TGCGCCAGCACCCTGGGCGGGGCCTCTGGGGCCAACGTCCTGACTTTC; CDR3 protein: CASTLGGASGANVLTF
clone size: .; CDR3 length: 17; J gene: TRBJ2-2; V gene: TRBV24-1; D gene: .; CDR3 DNA: TGTGCCACCAGTGATTTGATGGGGGCCTGGGGCACCGGGGAGCTGTTTTTT; CDR3 protein: CATSDLMGAWGTGELFF
clone size: .; CDR3 length: 14; J gene: TRBJ2-3; V gene: TRBV5-1; D gene: .; CDR3 DNA: TGCGCCAGCAGCTTGGCCACTACCACAGATACGCAGTATTTT; CDR3 protein: CASSLATTTDTQYF
clone size: .; CDR3 length: 17; J gene: TRBJ1-5; V gene: TRBV21-1; D gene: .; CDR3 DNA: TGTGCCAGCAGGTGGACCTTGGGACAGAATAGCAATCAGCCCCAGCATTTT; CDR3 protein: CASRWTLGQNSNQPQHF
clone size: .; CDR3 length: 15; J gene: TRBJ1-2; V gene: TRBV4-1; D gene: TRBD1; CDR3 DNA: TGCGCCAGCAGCCAGGATCGGGACAGGGCCCTTGGCTACACCTTC; CDR3 protein: CASSQDRDRALGYTF
clone size: .; CDR3 length: 15; J gene: TRBJ2-1; V gene: TRBV4-1; D gene: TRBD2; CDR3 DNA: TGCGCCAGCAGCCAAGATGGGACTAGCGGGGGAGAGCAGTTCTTC; CDR3 protein: CASSQDGTSGGEQFF
clone size: .; CDR3 length: 20; J gene: TRBJ1-5; V gene: TRBV10-3; D gene: .; CDR3 DNA: TGTGCCATCATCCCGGAGCATAGGTACAGGAGGGTACGAGGCAATCAGCCCCAGCATTTT; CDR3 protein: CAIIPEHRYRRVRGNQPQHF
clone size: few; CDR3 length: 16; J gene: TRBJ1-6; V gene: TRBV30; D gene: .; CDR3 DNA: TGTGCCTGGAGTACTCCGGGGAGGCTCTATAATTCACCCCTCCACTTT; CDR3 protein: CAWSTPGRLYNSPLHF
clone size: .; CDR3 length: 15; J gene: TRBJ1-1; V gene: TRBV9; D gene: .; CDR3 DNA: TGTGCCAGCAGCTCTAGGGGCAGCCCGAACACTGAAGCTTTCTTT; CDR3 protein: CASSSRGSPNTEAFF
clone size: .; CDR3 length: 12; J gene: TRBJ2-7; V gene: TRBV7-9; D gene: .; CDR3 DNA: TGTGCCAGCAGCTTAGTTACCTACGAGCAGTACTTC; CDR3 protein: CASSLVTYEQYF
clone size: once; CDR3 length: 16; J gene: TRBJ1-2; V gene: TRBV28; D gene: .; CDR3 DNA: TGTGCCAGCAGTTTTAGAGGGGCAGGGACTTGGTATGGCTACACCTTC; CDR3 protein: CASSFRGAGTWYGYTF
clone size: .; CDR3 length: 14; J gene: TRBJ2-7; V gene: TRBV21-1; D gene: .; CDR3 DNA: TGTGCCAGCAGCCCCTCGGCGGGGGGGTACGAGCAGTACTTC; CDR3 protein: CASSPSAGGYEQYF
clone size: .; CDR3 length: 14; J gene: TRBJ1-5; V gene: TRBV11-3; D gene: TRBD1; CDR3 DNA: TGTGCCAGCAGCTTAGTGACAGGGGTTCAGCCCCAGCATTTT; CDR3 protein: CASSLVTGVQPQHF
clone size: .; CDR3 length: 14; J gene: TRBJ2-2; V gene: TRBV10-3; D gene: .; CDR3 DNA: TGTGCCATCAGTGATAACTTACGCACCGGGGAGCTGTTTTTT; CDR3 protein: CAISDNLRTGELFF
clone size: .; CDR3 length: 14; J gene: TRBJ2-2; V gene: TRBV7-3; D gene: TRBD2; CDR3 DNA: TGTGCCAGCAGCGCGGGGGGCCCCACCGGGGAGCTGTTTTTT; CDR3 protein: CASSAGGPTGELFF
clone size: few; CDR3 length: 14; J gene: TRBJ2-4; V gene: TRBV4-1; D gene: .; CDR3 DNA: TGCGCCAGCAGCCAAGACAGGTTCAAAAACATTCAGTACTTC; CDR3 protein: CASSQDRFKNIQYF